A single TCR beta chain is shown here with its context. V lost 5 bases, J lost 6 bases, and 12 bases lay in between. The CDR3 is 13 amino acids. Germline V gene data show CDR1 as MNHEY and CDR2 as SVGAGI. These data come from a study of CD8+ T cells in alopecia areata. Extracted RNA was reverse transcribed into cDNA, the sequencing template. Sequencing used immunoSEQ multiplex PCR; TCRdb keeps in-frame clones, though not all of them. The sample records roughly 150,000 clones, around 62% being singletons. The genes are TRBV6-5 and TRBJ2-3, with D unresolved. The sequence derives from a human donor in good health. The sample taken for sequencing was CD8+ T cells sorted from blood. This CDR3 is CASSPLLVDTQYF. The CDR3 bases are TGTGCCAGCAGTCCACTTCTAGTCGATACGCAGTATTTT.